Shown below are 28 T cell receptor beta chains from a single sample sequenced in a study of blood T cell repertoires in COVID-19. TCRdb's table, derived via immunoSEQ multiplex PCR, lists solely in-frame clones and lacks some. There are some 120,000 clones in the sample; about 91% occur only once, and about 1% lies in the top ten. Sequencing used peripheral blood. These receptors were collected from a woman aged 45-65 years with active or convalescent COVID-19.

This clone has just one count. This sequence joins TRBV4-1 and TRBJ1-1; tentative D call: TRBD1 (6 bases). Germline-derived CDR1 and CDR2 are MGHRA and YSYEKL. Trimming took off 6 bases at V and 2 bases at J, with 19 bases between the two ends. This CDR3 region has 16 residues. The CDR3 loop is CASSVTTGTLNTEAFF. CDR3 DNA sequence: TGCGCCAGCAGTGTTACGACCGGGACATTAAACACTGAAGCTTTCTTT.

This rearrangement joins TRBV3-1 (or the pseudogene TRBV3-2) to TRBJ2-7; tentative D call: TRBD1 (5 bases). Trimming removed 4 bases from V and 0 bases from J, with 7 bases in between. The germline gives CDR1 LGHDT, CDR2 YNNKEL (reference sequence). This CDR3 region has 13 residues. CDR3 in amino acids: CASSLDSSYEQYF. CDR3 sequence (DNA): TGTGCCAGCAGCCTCGACAGCTCCTACGAGCAGTACTTC.

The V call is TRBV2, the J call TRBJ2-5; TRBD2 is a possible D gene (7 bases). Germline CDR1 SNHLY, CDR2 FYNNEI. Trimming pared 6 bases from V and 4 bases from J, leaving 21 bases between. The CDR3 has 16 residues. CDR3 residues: CASRPQTAGAGETQYF. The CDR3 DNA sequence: TGTGCCAGCAGGCCCCAGACCGCGGGGGCAGGAGAGACCCAGTACTTC.

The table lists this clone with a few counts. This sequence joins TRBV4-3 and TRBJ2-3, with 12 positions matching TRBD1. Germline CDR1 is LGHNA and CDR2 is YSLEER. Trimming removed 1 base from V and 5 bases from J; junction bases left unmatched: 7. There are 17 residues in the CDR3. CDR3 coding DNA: TGCGCCAGCAGCCAAGTTCCGGGACAGGGGGCAGGAGATACGCAGTATTTT. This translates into CASSQVPGQGAGDTQYF.

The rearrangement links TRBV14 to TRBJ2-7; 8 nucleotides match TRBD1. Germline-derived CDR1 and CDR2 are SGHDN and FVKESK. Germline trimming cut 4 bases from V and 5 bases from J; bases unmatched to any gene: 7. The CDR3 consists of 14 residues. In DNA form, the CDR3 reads TGTGCCAGCAGCCTTGCAGGGGGCTTGAACGAGCAGTACTTC. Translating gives CASSLAGGLNEQYF.

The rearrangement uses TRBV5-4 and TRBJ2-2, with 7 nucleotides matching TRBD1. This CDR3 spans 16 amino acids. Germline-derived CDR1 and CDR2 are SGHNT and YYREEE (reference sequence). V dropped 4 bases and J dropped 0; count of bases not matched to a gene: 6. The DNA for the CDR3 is TGTGCCAGCAGCCTCGGGACAGCCACGAACACCGGGGAGCTGTTTTTT. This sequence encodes CASSLGTATNTGELFF.

Here the CDR3 DNA reads TGTGCCAGCAGTTCATTGACAGGGGGCACGGACAATGAGCAGTTCTTC. It yields the protein CASSSLTGGTDNEQFF. The chain uses TRBV27 and TRBJ2-1; 10 nucleotides align to TRBD1. This CDR3 comprises 16 residues. In germline, CDR1 is MNHEY, CDR2 SMNVEV (reference sequence). The V segment lost 4 bases and the J segment 5 bases; nucleotides outside the gene matches: 8.

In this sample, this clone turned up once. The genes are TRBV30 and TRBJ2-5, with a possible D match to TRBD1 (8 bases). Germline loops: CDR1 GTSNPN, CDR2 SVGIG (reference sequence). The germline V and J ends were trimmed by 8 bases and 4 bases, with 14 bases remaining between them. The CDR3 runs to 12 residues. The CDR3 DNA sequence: TGTGCCGGAACAGGGGGGGGAGAGACCCAGTACTTC. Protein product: CAGTGGGETQYF.

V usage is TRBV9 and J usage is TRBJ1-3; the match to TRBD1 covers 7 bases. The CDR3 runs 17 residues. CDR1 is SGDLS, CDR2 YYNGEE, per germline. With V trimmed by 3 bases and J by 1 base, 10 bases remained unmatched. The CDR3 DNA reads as TGTGCCAGCAGCGCCCGGGACAGTGCGATATCTGGAAACACCATATATTTT. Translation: CASSARDSAISGNTIYF.

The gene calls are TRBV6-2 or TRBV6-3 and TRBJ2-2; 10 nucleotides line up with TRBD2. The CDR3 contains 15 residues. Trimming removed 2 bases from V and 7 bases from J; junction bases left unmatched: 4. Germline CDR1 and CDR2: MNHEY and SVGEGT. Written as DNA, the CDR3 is TGTGCCAGCAGTTACCCGCTAGCGGGAGTCGGGGAGCTGTTTTTT. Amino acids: CASSYPLAGVGELFF.

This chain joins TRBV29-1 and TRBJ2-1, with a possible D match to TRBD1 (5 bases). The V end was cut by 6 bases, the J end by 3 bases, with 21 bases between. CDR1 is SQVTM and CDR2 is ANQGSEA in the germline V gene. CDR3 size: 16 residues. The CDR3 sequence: CSVEMGRVQNYNEQFF. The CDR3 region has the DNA TGCAGCGTGGAGATGGGCAGGGTCCAGAACTACAATGAGCAGTTCTTC.

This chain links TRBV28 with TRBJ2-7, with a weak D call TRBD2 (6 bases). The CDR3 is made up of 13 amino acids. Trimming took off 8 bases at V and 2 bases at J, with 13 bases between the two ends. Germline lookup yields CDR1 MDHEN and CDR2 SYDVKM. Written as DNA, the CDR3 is TGTGCCAGCTCCCGGGACTGGACCTACGAGCAGTACTTC. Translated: CASSRDWTYEQYF.

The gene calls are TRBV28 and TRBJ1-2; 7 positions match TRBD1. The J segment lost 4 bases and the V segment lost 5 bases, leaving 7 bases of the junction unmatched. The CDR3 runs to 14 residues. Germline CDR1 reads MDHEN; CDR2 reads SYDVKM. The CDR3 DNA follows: TGTGCCAGCAGTCCCCAGACAGGGACCTATGGCTACACCTTC. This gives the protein CASSPQTGTYGYTF.

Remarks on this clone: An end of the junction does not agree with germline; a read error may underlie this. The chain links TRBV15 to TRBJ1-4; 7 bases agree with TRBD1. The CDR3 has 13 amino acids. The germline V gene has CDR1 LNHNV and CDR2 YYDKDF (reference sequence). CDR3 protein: CASSRGRGEKLFF. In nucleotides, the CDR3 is TGTGCCTCCAGTAGGGGGCGAGGCGAAAAACTGTTTTTT.

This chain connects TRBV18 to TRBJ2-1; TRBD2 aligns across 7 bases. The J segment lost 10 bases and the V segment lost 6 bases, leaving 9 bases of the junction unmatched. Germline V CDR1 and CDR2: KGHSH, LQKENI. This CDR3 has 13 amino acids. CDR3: CASSQLASHEQFF. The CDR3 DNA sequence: TGTGCCAGCTCCCAACTAGCGTCCCACGAGCAGTTCTTC.

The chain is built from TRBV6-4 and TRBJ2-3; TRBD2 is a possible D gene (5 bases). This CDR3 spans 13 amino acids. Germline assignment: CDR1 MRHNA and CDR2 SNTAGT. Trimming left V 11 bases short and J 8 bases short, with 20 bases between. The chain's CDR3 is CAVPSRDPGTQYF. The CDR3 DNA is TGTGCCGTCCCCTCGAGGGATCCCGGTACGCAGTATTTT.

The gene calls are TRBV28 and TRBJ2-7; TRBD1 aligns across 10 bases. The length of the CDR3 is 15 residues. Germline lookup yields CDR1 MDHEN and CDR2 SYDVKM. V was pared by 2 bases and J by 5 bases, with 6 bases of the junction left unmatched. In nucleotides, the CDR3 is TGTGCCAGCAGTTTAGGAGGACAGGGGGTCGACGAGCAGTACTTC. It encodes CASSLGGQGVDEQYF. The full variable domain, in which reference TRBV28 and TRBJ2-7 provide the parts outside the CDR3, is DVKVTQSSRYLVKRTGEKVFLECVQDMDHENMFWYRQDPGLGLRLIYFSYDVKMKEKGDIPEGYSVSREKKERFSLILESASTNQTSMYLCASSLGGQGVDEQYFGPGTRLTVT.

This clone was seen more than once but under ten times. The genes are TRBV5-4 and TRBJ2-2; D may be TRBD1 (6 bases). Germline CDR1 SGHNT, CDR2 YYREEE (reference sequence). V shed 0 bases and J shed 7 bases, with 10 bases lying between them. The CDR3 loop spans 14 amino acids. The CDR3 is CASSLESGDGELFF. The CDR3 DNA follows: TGTGCCAGCAGCTTGGAGTCAGGGGACGGGGAGCTGTTTTTT.

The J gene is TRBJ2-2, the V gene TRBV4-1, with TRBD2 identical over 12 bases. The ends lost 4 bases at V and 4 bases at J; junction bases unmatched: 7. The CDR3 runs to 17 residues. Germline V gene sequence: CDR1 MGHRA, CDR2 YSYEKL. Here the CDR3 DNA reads TGCGCCAGCAGCCGTCCGTCTAGCGGGAGGGGCACCGGGGAGCTGTTTTTT. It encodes CASSRPSSGRGTGELFF.

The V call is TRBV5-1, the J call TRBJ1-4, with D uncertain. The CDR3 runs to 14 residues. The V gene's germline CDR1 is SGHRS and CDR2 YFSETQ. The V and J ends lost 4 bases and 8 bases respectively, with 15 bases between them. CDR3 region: CASSLNTGMEKLFF. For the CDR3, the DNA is TGCGCCAGCAGCCTCAACACCGGGATGGAAAAACTGTTTTTT.

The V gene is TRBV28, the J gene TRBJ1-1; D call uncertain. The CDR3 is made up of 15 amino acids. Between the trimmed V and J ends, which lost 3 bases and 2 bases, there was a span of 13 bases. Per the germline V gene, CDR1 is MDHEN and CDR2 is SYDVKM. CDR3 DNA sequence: TGTGCCAGCAGTTTCGGGCGGGGATTTAACACTGAAGCTTTCTTT. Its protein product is CASSFGRGFNTEAFF.

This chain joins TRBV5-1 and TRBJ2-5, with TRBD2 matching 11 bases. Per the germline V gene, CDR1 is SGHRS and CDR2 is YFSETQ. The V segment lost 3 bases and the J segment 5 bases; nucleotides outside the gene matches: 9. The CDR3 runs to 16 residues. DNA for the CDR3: TGCGCCAGCAGCTCCCTAGCGGGAGGTGGGCGGGAGACCCAGTACTTC. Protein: CASSSLAGGGRETQYF.

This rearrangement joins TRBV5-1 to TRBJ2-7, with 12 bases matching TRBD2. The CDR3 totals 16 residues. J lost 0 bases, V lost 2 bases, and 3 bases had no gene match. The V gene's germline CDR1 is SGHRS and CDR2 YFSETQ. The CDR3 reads CASSLLAGGLSYEQYF. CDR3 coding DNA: TGCGCCAGCAGCTTACTAGCGGGAGGTCTCTCCTACGAGCAGTACTTC.

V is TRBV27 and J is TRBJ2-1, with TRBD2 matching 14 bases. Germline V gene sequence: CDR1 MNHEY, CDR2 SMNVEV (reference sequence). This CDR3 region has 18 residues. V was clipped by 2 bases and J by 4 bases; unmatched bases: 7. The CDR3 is CASSLPPTSGRDYNEQFF. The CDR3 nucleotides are TGTGCCAGCAGTTTACCCCCGACTAGCGGGAGGGATTACAATGAGCAGTTCTTC.

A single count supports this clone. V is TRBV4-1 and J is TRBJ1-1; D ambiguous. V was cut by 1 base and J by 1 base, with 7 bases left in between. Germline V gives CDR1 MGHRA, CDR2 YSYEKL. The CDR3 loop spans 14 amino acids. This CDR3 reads CASSQVARNTEAFF. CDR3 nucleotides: TGCGCCAGCAGCCAAGTCGCCAGGAACACTGAAGCTTTCTTT.

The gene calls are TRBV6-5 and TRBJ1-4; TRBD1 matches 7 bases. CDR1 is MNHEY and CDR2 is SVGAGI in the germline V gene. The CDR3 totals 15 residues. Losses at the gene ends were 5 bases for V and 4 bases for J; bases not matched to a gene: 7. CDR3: CASSPGTGVNEKLFF. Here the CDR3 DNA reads TGTGCCAGCAGTCCAGGAACAGGGGTTAATGAAAAACTGTTTTTT.

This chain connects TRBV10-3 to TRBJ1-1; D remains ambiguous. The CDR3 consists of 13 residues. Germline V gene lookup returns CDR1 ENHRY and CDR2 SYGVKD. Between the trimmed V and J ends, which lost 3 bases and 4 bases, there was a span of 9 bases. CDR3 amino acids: CAISDGVVTEAFF. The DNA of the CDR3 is TGTGCCATCAGTGACGGGGTAGTCACTGAAGCTTTCTTT.

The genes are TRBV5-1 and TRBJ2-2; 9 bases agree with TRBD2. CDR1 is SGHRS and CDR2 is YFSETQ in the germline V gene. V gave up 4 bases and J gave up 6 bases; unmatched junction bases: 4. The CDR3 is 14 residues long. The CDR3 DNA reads TGCGCCAGCAGCCCCGGACTAGCGCCCGGGGAGCTGTTTTTT. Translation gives CASSPGLAPGELFF.